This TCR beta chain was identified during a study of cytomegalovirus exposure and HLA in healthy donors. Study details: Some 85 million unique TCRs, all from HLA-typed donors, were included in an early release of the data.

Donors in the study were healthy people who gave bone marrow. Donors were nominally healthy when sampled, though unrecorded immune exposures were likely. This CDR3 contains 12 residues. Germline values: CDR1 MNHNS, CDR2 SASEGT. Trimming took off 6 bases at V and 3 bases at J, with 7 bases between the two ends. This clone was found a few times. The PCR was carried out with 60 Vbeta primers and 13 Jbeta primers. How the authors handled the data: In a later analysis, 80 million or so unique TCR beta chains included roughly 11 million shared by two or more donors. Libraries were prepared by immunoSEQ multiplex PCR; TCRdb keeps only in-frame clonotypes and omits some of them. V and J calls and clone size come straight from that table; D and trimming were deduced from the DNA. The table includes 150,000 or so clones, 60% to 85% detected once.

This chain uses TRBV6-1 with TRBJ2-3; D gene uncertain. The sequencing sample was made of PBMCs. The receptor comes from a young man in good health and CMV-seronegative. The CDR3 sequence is CASSVHTDTQYF. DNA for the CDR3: TGTGCCAGCAGCGTACATACAGATACGCAGTATTTT.